A selection of T cell receptor beta chains follows, all from one sample in a study of graft-versus-host responses after intestinal transplantation. Sequencing used immunoSEQ multiplex PCR; TCRdb keeps in-frame clones, though not all of them. This sample yields about 130,000 clones, of which approximately 94% are seen a single time; over 0.15% belongs to the top ten. These receptors have no known antigen. The starting material was unstimulated CD4+ T cells sorted from spleen or lymph node cells, obtained before intestinal transplant. The source of these receptors is a human donor who received an intestinal transplant. Both conserved end residues are part of each CDR3.

v_call	j_call	cdr3_aa
TRBV20-1	TRBJ2-1	CSASYNEQFF
TRBV2	TRBJ2-1	CASSPKRGDLWEQFF
TRBV6-5	TRBJ1-1	CASSRQGLEAFF
TRBV18	TRBJ2-7	CASSRGYEQYF
TRBV6-1	TRBJ2-1	CASYGSGAANEQFF
TRBV5-5	TRBJ2-5	CASSFGQFGFWQETQYF
TRBV4-2	TRBJ1-5	CASSQEAGWPQHF
TRBV5-1	TRBJ2-7	CASSLGWSYEQYF
TRBV10-3	TRBJ2-1	CAISEGKPEQFF
TRBV5-1	TRBJ1-1	CASSLAGTGLNTEAFF
TRBV7-6	TRBJ2-7	CASSLKGLREQYF